The 21 T cell receptor beta chains below all came from one sample that was sequenced in a study of T cell responses to AZD1222 COVID-19 vaccine. Libraries were prepared by immunoSEQ multiplex PCR; TCRdb keeps only in-frame clonotypes and omits some of them. Of some 120,000 clones listed, roughly 88% were seen once; the top ten hold roughly 3.8%. Sequenced material: peripheral blood, taken on day 0 of MenACWY control vaccination. The receptors were sampled from an adult in good health.

The V gene is TRBV2, the J gene TRBJ2-7; maybe TRBD1 (5 bases). Germline CDR1 and CDR2: SNHLY and FYNNEI. The CDR3 has 14 residues. Trimming stripped 4 bases from V and 2 bases from J, with 12 bases between. The CDR3 spells CASSVRESTYEQYF. CDR3 DNA sequence: TGTGCCAGCAGTGTCAGGGAATCGACCTACGAGCAGTACTTC.

This chain links TRBV5-1 with TRBJ1-5; TRBD1 aligns across 7 bases. V lost 5 bases and J lost 6; bases outside the gene matches: 5. The CDR3 runs 13 residues. Germline lookup yields CDR1 SGHRS and CDR2 YFSETQ. The CDR3 coding sequence is TGCGCCAGCAGTAAGGGGGCGGGTCAGCCCCAGCATTTT. Residues: CASSKGAGQPQHF.

The sample holds a few counts of this clone. The chain joins TRBV28 to TRBJ1-2; 7 positions match TRBD1. The CDR3 is 14 residues long. Germline loops: CDR1 MDHEN, CDR2 SYDVKM. V was pared by 4 bases and J by 6 bases, with 8 bases of the junction left unmatched. In DNA, the CDR3 is TGTGCCAGCAGTTGGACAGGCGACACTAATGGCTACACCTTC. It translates to CASSWTGDTNGYTF.

The J gene is TRBJ1-1, the V gene TRBV28; TRBD1 matches at 8 bases. Germline V CDR1 and CDR2: MDHEN, SYDVKM. V was clipped by 6 bases and J by 9 bases; unmatched bases: 6. There are 12 residues in the CDR3. This CDR3 reads CASSYGQGKAFF. CDR3 DNA: TGTGCCAGCAGCTATGGACAGGGAAAAGCTTTCTTT.

The chain joins TRBV19 to TRBJ1-1; the match to TRBD1 covers 8 bases. V was pared by 7 bases and J by 3 bases, with 10 bases of the junction left unmatched. The CDR3 totals 15 residues. CDR1 LNHDA and CDR2 SQIVND come from the germline V gene (reference sequence). In DNA, the CDR3 is TGTGCCAGTACCCGCCACCCGGACAGGGACACTGAAGCTTTCTTT. Its translation: CASTRHPDRDTEAFF.

V usage is TRBV6-2 or TRBV6-3 and J usage is TRBJ1-5; unclear D gene. Trimming cost V 2 bases and J 5 bases, with 10 bases left between them. From germline, CDR1 is MNHEY and CDR2 SVGEGT. CDR3 size: 14 residues. The CDR3: CASSYPDGYQPQHF. The CDR3 DNA reads as TGTGCCAGCAGTTACCCGGACGGATATCAGCCCCAGCATTTT.

This clone was observed a single time. The chain combines TRBV5-6 with TRBJ2-7, with D perhaps TRBD1 (7 bases). This CDR3 spans 16 amino acids. V was clipped by 0 bases and J by 0 bases, with 13 bases between them. Germline values: CDR1 SGHDT, CDR2 YYEEEE. This CDR3 is CASSLAYRGGSYEQYF. CDR3 bases: TGTGCCAGCAGCTTGGCTTACAGGGGAGGCTCCTACGAGCAGTACTTC.

This chain connects TRBV20-1 to TRBJ2-5; no firm D call. CDR1 is DFQATT and CDR2 is SNEGSKA in the germline V gene (reference sequence). With 3 bases removed from V and 2 bases from J, the gap between germline ends came to 10 bases. The CDR3 runs to 13 residues. The CDR3 here is CSASETEQETQYF. CDR3 nucleotide sequence: TGCAGTGCTAGTGAGACTGAGCAAGAGACCCAGTACTTC.

The chain's CDR3 is CASSRQNSNQPQHF. The DNA of the CDR3 is TGTGCCAGTAGTAGACAGAATAGCAATCAGCCCCAGCATTTT. V usage is TRBV19 and J usage is TRBJ1-5, with a possible D match to TRBD1 (5 bases). The CDR3 runs to 14 residues. The V end lost 4 bases, the J end lost 0 bases, and 7 bases lay between the germline ends. Germline V lookup: CDR1 LNHDA, CDR2 SQIVND (reference sequence).

The gene calls are TRBV4-2 and TRBJ1-6; 9 bases map to TRBD1. Losses at the gene ends were 3 bases for V and 10 bases for J; bases not matched to a gene: 7. Germline V gives CDR1 LGHNA, CDR2 YNFKEQ. The CDR3 extends over 15 amino acids. CDR3 residues: CASSQGGQGRSPLHF. For the CDR3, the DNA is TGTGCCAGCAGCCAGGGGGGACAGGGTCGATCACCCCTCCACTTT.

As DNA, the CDR3 is TGTGCCACCGCTGGAGCGACAGATCCTGGGAAACTGTTTTTT. This gives the protein CATAGATDPGKLFF. The gene calls are TRBV24-1 and TRBJ1-4, with D possibly TRBD1 on 5 matching bases. V lost 9 bases and J lost 11, with 21 bases in between. Germline CDR1 and CDR2: KGHDR and SFDVKD. The length of the CDR3 is 14 residues.

V and J are TRBV21-1 and TRBJ2-4; no DNA check was done on the table's D call, TRBD1. TRBV21-1 is marked as a pseudogene. The CDR3 consists of 13 residues. The CDR3 DNA follows: TGTGCCAGGGACAGGGTGGTCAAAAACATTCAGTACTTC. Translated: CARDRVVKNIQYF.

V is TRBV18 and J is TRBJ1-1, with 9 bases lining up with TRBD1. Germline V lookup: CDR1 KGHSH, CDR2 LQKENI. The CDR3 is made up of 16 amino acids. J gave up 5 bases and V 2 bases, and 9 bases lay outside the gene matches. CDR3 bases: TGTGCCAGCTCACCAACCTTACAGGGGGCAAGGACTGAAGCTTTCTTT. The encoded protein is CASSPTLQGARTEAFF.

The chain recombines TRBV12-5 with TRBJ2-3, with a tentative D call TRBD1 (5 bases). Trimming took off 4 bases at V and 11 bases at J, with 13 bases between the two ends. The CDR3 is 12 residues long. From germline, CDR1 is LGHNT and CDR2 FRNRAP. The CDR3: CASGSDLQGQYF. CDR3 in DNA: TGTGCTAGTGGTTCCGACCTGCAGGGGCAGTATTTT.

The chain uses TRBV7-8 and TRBJ2-1; no clear D. Germline CDR1 SGHVS, CDR2 FQNEAQ. V was cut by 5 bases and J by 4 bases, with 15 bases left in between. CDR3 size: 15 residues. Here the CDR3 reads CASSPVGVSYNEQFF. For the CDR3, the DNA is TGTGCCAGCAGCCCAGTTGGGGTATCATACAATGAGCAGTTCTTC. Full variable domain (outside the CDR3, taken from reference TRBV7-8 and TRBJ2-1): GAGVSQSPRYKVAKRGQDVALRCDPISGHVSLFWYQQALGQGPEFLTYFQNEAQLDKSGLPSDRFFAERPEGSVSTLKIQRTQQEDSAVYLCASSPVGVSYNEQFFGPGTRLTVL.

This chain uses TRBV19 with TRBJ2-1; D unclear. Germline assignment: CDR1 LNHDA and CDR2 SQIVND (reference sequence). The V gene lost 5 bases and the J gene lost 8 bases, with 7 bases spanning the gap. The CDR3 spans 11 residues. CDR3 bases: TGTGCCAGTAGTCTAGTCGATGAGCAGTTCTTC. Its translation: CASSLVDEQFF.

This clone showed up just once. The chain has TRBV7-2 and TRBJ1-2, with 10 bases lining up with TRBD1. Unmatched junction bases numbered 4, after V lost 5 bases and J lost 4 bases. The CDR3 contains 14 residues. Germline CDR1 SGHTA, CDR2 FQGNSA. The CDR3 loop reads CASSPDRGGYGYTF. CDR3 coding DNA: TGTGCCAGCAGCCCGGACAGGGGGGGCTATGGCTACACCTTC.

This clone was recorded only once. The J gene is TRBJ1-1, the V gene TRBV20-1; D gene unclear. This CDR3 comprises 13 residues. Germline V gene sequence: CDR1 DFQATT, CDR2 SNEGSKA (reference sequence). Trimming left V 3 bases short and J 4 bases short, with 12 bases between. The CDR3 spells CSASYPGVTEAFF. The CDR3 DNA follows: TGCAGTGCTAGTTACCCTGGGGTCACTGAAGCTTTCTTT.

The rearrangement joins TRBV6-5 to TRBJ2-3; 10 bases are a match to TRBD1. The germline V gene has CDR1 MNHEY and CDR2 SVGAGI. J gave up 0 bases and V 10 bases, and 7 bases lay outside the gene matches. The CDR3 has 15 residues. The CDR3 reads CATKTGGVSTDTQYF. For the CDR3, the DNA is TGTGCCACCAAGACAGGGGGCGTTAGCACAGATACGCAGTATTTT.

This chain links TRBV3-1 (or the pseudogene TRBV3-2) with TRBJ2-2; the D is unclear. CDR1 is LGHDT and CDR2 is YNNKEL in the germline V gene (reference sequence). The CDR3 runs to 15 residues. V dropped 4 bases and J dropped 5 bases, with 14 bases sitting between them. CDR3 nucleotide sequence: TGTGCCAGCAGCCCCCTGGCAGGTCAAACCGGGGAGCTGTTTTTT. This codes for CASSPLAGQTGELFF.

The V gene is TRBV6-5, the J gene TRBJ1-6, with D uncertain. This CDR3 spans 15 amino acids. The germline V gene has CDR1 MNHEY and CDR2 SVGAGI. Between the trimmed V and J ends, which lost 7 bases and 3 bases, there was a span of 13 bases. DNA for the CDR3: TGTGCCAGCAACGGGGAGGAGAGCTATAATTCACCCCTCCACTTT. It yields the protein CASNGEESYNSPLHF.